A selection of T cell receptor beta chains follows, all from one sample in a study of STAT3 mutations in large granular lymphocyte leukemia. Measured with immunoSEQ multiplex PCR; TCRdb has only the in-frame clones, and not every one. Of 35,000 to 40,000 clones listed, 88% are singletons. The specimen was PBMCs. These receptors all stem from a human donor with T large granular lymphocyte leukemia. Some clones in this sample may be carry-over from other donors' samples. CDR3s include the opening cysteine and the closing phenylalanine or tryptophan. D genes are given only for firm matches. Size tells how often a clone was seen (once, few, many) or the class of an expanded clone, and some rows leave it out.

TRBD2	NA	TRBV10-2	TRBJ2-7	CASSESVAGAYEQYF	TGCGCCAGCAGTGAGTCGGTAGCGGGGGCCTACGAGCAGTACTTC
NA	NA	TRBV5-6	TRBJ1-6	CASSFHRGLLLHF	TGTGCCAGCAGCTTCCATCGTGGGTTGCTCCTCCACTTT
TRBD1	NA	TRBV7-9	TRBJ1-1	CASSLGTGMGDTEAFF	TGTGCCAGCAGCTTAGGGACAGGGATGGGGGACACTGAAGCTTTCTTT
NA	NA	TRBV10-1	TRBJ1-1	CASSRVENTEAFF	TGCGCCAGCAGTCGGGTGGAGAACACTGAAGCTTTCTTT
NA	NA	TRBV5-1	TRBJ2-5	CASSADSFPGGQYF	TGCGCCAGCAGCGCGGACAGTTTTCCCGGGGGCCAGTACTTC
NA	NA	TRBV4-1	TRBJ2-1	CASSLHGKEQFF	TGCGCCAGCAGCCTTCATGGGAAGGAGCAGTTCTTC
NA	NA	TRBV10-3	TRBJ1-1	CAITPGLNTEAFF	TGTGCCATCACCCCAGGTTTGAACACTGAAGCTTTCTTT
NA	NA	TRBV10-3	TRBJ2-1	CAISAGSTPPTISEQFF	TGTGCCATCAGTGCTGGTTCCACACCCCCTACTATCAGTGAGCAGTTCTTC
TRBD2	NA	TRBV4-3	TRBJ2-5	CASSQGGLAGGPFAEETQYF	TGCGCCAGCAGCCAAGGGGGTCTAGCGGGGGGGCCTTTTGCAGAAGAGACCCAGTACTTC
TRBD1	NA	TRBV6-6	TRBJ1-1	CASSHPGGVNTEAFF	TGTGCCAGCAGCCACCCAGGGGGCGTGAACACTGAAGCTTTCTTT
NA	NA	TRBV5-1	TRBJ1-1	CASSPLPGPMNTEAFF	TGCGCCAGCAGCCCTCTCCCAGGGCCGATGAACACTGAAGCTTTCTTT
TRBD1	NA	TRBV9	TRBJ1-1	CASSVLTGKSTEAFF	TGTGCCAGCAGCGTCCTGACAGGGAAGAGCACTGAAGCTTTCTTT
NA	once	TRBV6-5	TRBJ1-2	CASSSVDGNYGYTF	TGTGCCAGCAGTTCCGTAGACGGTAACTATGGCTACACCTTC
NA	NA	TRBV28	TRBJ1-2	CASTGRNYGYTF	TGTGCCAGCACGGGCCGAAACTATGGCTACACCTTC
TRBD1	NA	TRBV7-8	TRBJ1-4	CASSLVGQFEKLFF	TGTGCCAGCAGCTTAGTGGGACAGTTTGAAAAACTGTTTTTT
NA	NA	TRBV2	TRBJ2-5	CASSGQAEGKTQYF	TGTGCCAGCAGTGGTCAGGCCGAGGGGAAGACCCAGTACTTC
TRBD2	NA	TRBV11-2	TRBJ2-7	CASSLGTSGVYEQYF	TGTGCCAGCAGCTTAGGGACTAGCGGGGTCTACGAGCAGTACTTC
NA	once	TRBV6-6	TRBJ2-3	CASSYLEGTDTQYF	TGTGCCAGCAGTTACCTAGAGGGCACAGATACGCAGTATTTT
NA	NA	TRBV2	TRBJ1-2	CASNYEGVANYGYTF	TGTGCCAGCAACTACGAAGGGGTAGCTAACTATGGCTACACCTTC
TRBD1	few	TRBV7-8	TRBJ2-7	CATRAAGGVYEQYF	TGTGCCACCCGGGCGGCAGGGGGTGTTTACGAGCAGTACTTC
NA	NA	TRBV5-1	TRBJ2-1	CASSDSGYSYNEQFF	TGCGCCAGCAGCGACTCAGGGTACTCCTACAATGAGCAGTTCTTC
TRBD1	NA	TRBV19	TRBJ1-5	CASSSDRGTPQHF	TGTGCCAGTAGTTCGGACAGGGGGACCCCCCAGCATTTT